A selection of T cell receptor beta chains follows, all from one sample in a study of T-cell memory formation after mild COVID-19. TCRdb ran MiXCR on the 5' RACE reads and lists one entry per CDR3 protein. The table records roughly 120,000 distinct CDR3 sequences, 20% to 25% of them present only once. Sequences were obtained from PBMCs or a T cell subset sorted from them (not recorded which). These receptors were obtained from a man in his late teens or twenties who had mild COVID-19 (a few samples of this study predate the infection). Cell type and time point are not known. Both conserved end residues are part of each CDR3. The D gene is left open where the match is weak. Where a row states a size, it is once, few, many or the class of an expanded clone; other rows omit it.

d_call j_call clone_size v_call cdr3_nt cdr3_aa
- TRBJ2-3 few TRBV6-6 TGTGCCAGCAGTTACATCCTAGATCTTTTCACAGATACGCAGTATTTT CASSYILDLFTDTQYF
- TRBJ2-7 few TRBV4-1 TGCGCCAGCAGCCAGGCTTGGGACTCTTTCTCCTACGAGCAGTACTTC CASSQAWDSFSYEQYF
- TRBJ1-2 few TRBV5-1 TGCGCCAGCAGCTTGGACCGCCCAGGGGATGGCTACACCTTC CASSLDRPGDGYTF
TRBD1 TRBJ1-1 - TRBV7-9 TGTGCCAGCAGCTCCCAGGGGGCGCCCACTGAAGCTTTCTTT CASSSQGAPTEAFF
TRBD2 TRBJ2-7 - TRBV10-3 TGTGCCATCAGTGAGATCCCGGGACTAGCCCCGGCCGAGCAGTACTTC CAISEIPGLAPAEQYF
TRBD2 TRBJ2-5 - TRBV4-3 TGCGCCAGCAGCCATCGAGCGGGGGGGCCTGGGACCCAGTACTTC CASSHRAGGPGTQYF
- TRBJ2-3 many TRBV4-3 TGCGCCAGCAGCCTAGAGGGCATGAGCACAGATACGCAGTATTTT CASSLEGMSTDTQYF
TRBD1 TRBJ2-7 few TRBV6-5 TGTGCCAGCAGTTACCAGCCGGGACAGCCCTACGAGCAGTACTTC CASSYQPGQPYEQYF
- TRBJ1-1 few TRBV29-1 TGCAGCGTTGTTTTGGTGGATGCTTTCTTT CSVVLVDAFF
TRBD1 TRBJ1-1 few TRBV29-1 TGCAGCGTTTACACAGGGGGAGCGAACACTGAAGCTTTCTTT CSVYTGGANTEAFF
- TRBJ1-6 - TRBV9 TGTGCCAGCAGCGTAGGGGTTTCGTATAATTCACCCCTCCACTTT CASSVGVSYNSPLHF
- TRBJ1-6 few TRBV6-5 TGTGCCAGCATGTTATCCCTTAATTCACCCCTCCACTTT CASMLSLNSPLHF
TRBD1 TRBJ2-2 - TRBV6-6 TGTGCCAGCAGTAGAGGGAGACAGGGCTCCGGGGAGCTGTTTTTT CASSRGRQGSGELFF
TRBD2 TRBJ2-4 many TRBV29-1 TGCAGCGTGCAAGGACTAGCGGGGTCCAAAAACATTCAGTACTTC CSVQGLAGSKNIQYF
TRBD1 TRBJ2-7 - TRBV6-2/TRBV6-3 TGTGCCAGCAGCAACGCGGGACAGGGGTGGAACGAGCAGTACTTC CASSNAGQGWNEQYF
- TRBJ2-3 once TRBV24-1 TGTGCCACCAGCCCCTCCGTCTGGGGGAGAGATACGCAGTATTTT CATSPSVWGRDTQYF
- TRBJ2-5 few TRBV4-2 TGTGCCAGCAGCCAAGGGACCCCCACAGCAAGAGAGACCCAGTACTTC CASSQGTPTARETQYF
TRBD1 TRBJ1-4 once TRBV13 TGTGCCAGCAGCGAGAAGAACAGGGGGTGGAAACTGTTTTTT CASSEKNRGWKLFF
- TRBJ1-4 - TRBV5-1 TGCGCCAGCAGCTACCTAGCAACAACTAATGAAAAACTGTTTTTT CASSYLATTNEKLFF
TRBD1 TRBJ2-7 few TRBV9 TGTGCCAGCAGCGTAGGGGCAGGGGGATCCTACGAGCAGTACTTC CASSVGAGGSYEQYF
TRBD1 TRBJ2-5 - TRBV7-2 TGTGCCGTTAGGACAGGGGGACAGACCCAGTACTTC CAVRTGGQTQYF
- TRBJ2-7 - TRBV4-3 TGCGCCAGCAGCCAAGATCGGGGGACACATTACGAGCAGTACTTC CASSQDRGTHYEQYF
- TRBJ2-2 few TRBV7-2 TGTGCCAGCAATACTGGGGTCACCGGGGAGCTGTTTTTT CASNTGVTGELFF
- TRBJ1-5 - TRBV27 TGTGCCAGCAGTTTAAACGGGATGGGCAATCAGCCCCAGCATTTT CASSLNGMGNQPQHF
- TRBJ2-7 - TRBV6-5 TGTGCCAGCAGTTACTCGTTCAGAGGAACGGACGAGCAGTACTTC CASSYSFRGTDEQYF
- TRBJ2-3 few TRBV6-5 TGTGCTACCCGGGCCGGAGATACGCAGTATTTT CATRAGDTQYF
TRBD2 TRBJ2-1 few TRBV9 TGTGCCAGCAGCGTAGTTGCGGGGGGTCTATATGAGCAGTTCTTC CASSVVAGGLYEQFF
- TRBJ2-6 - TRBV7-3 TGTGCCAGCGGGGGACACTCTGGGGCCAACGTCCTGACTTTC CASGGHSGANVLTF
- TRBJ2-3 many TRBV5-1 TGCGCCAGCAGTTATACCTCCGGGGGTATCGCAGATACGCAGTATTTT CASSYTSGGIADTQYF
TRBD1 TRBJ2-2 few TRBV10-2 TGCGCCAGCAGTGGACAGGGGCGGGCTCCTAACACCGGGGAGCTGTTTTTT CASSGQGRAPNTGELFF
- TRBJ2-1 medium-sized TRBV4-2 TGTGCCAGCAGCCAAGATAGGGGGGGGGTCTACAATGAGCAGTTCTTC CASSQDRGGVYNEQFF
TRBD1 TRBJ2-5 - TRBV5-1 TGCGCCAGCAGACAGACAGGGGGCCACCAAGAGACCCAGTACTTC CASRQTGGHQETQYF
- TRBJ1-2 few TRBV6-5 TGTGCCAGCAGTTACGGGGGTGGCTATGGCTACACCTTC CASSYGGGYGYTF
- TRBJ2-2 many TRBV6-2/TRBV6-3 TGTGCCAGCAGTTTGTCGGAGATCGGGGAGCTGTTTTTT CASSLSEIGELFF
- TRBJ2-4 - TRBV20-1 TGCAGTGCTAGGGTTCGGGGAGCCAAAAACATTCAGTACTTC CSARVRGAKNIQYF
- TRBJ1-1 - TRBV4-3 TGCGCCAGCAGCCAAGATCGGGGGGAAGCTTTCTTT CASSQDRGEAFF
TRBD1 TRBJ2-1 few TRBV7-2 TGTGCCAGCAGTTCCTCGGACAGGGGAAGGGCGCAGTTCTTC CASSSSDRGRAQFF
- TRBJ2-1 - TRBV24-1 TGTGCCACCAGTGATTTTAGAAGGAGCTCCTACAATGAGCAGTTCTTC CATSDFRRSSYNEQFF
- TRBJ2-7 few TRBV3-1 TGTGCCAGCAGCCGGCGGGACTTTTCCTACGAGCAGTACTTC CASSRRDFSYEQYF
TRBD2 TRBJ2-5 many TRBV29-1 TGCAGCGCCCAGGGAGGGATCCAAGAGACCCAGTACTTC CSAQGGIQETQYF
- TRBJ1-5 - TRBV12-3/TRBV12-4 TGTGCCAGCAGTTTAGACGGACAGCCCCAGCATTTT CASSLDGQPQHF
- TRBJ1-1 few TRBV7-2 TGTGCCAGCAGCCCCCGGGGTGGGTCGAACACTGAAGCTTTCTTT CASSPRGGSNTEAFF
TRBD1 TRBJ2-1 many TRBV20-1 TGCAGTGCTAGGGACCGGACAGGTCCCTACAATGAGCAGTTCTTC CSARDRTGPYNEQFF
- TRBJ2-3 few TRBV30 TGTGCCTGGGAACTAGGACACGTCCCTCGCACAGATACGCAGTATTTT CAWELGHVPRTDTQYF
- TRBJ2-5 - TRBV27 TGTGCCAGCAGTTTAGGTTCGGGACTCAGCGAGACCCAGTACTTC CASSLGSGLSETQYF
- TRBJ2-2 - TRBV25-1 TGTGCCAGCAGTGAAAAGTTCCTGCGGTTGTCTGGGAGCACCGGGGAGCTGTTTTTT CASSEKFLRLSGSTGELFF
TRBD2 TRBJ2-5 few TRBV20-1 TGCAGTGCTAGACATACTAGCGTTCAAGAGACCCAGTACTTC CSARHTSVQETQYF
- TRBJ1-6 few TRBV28 TGTGCCAGCCGCCTGGGAGAAAATTCACCCCTCCACTTT CASRLGENSPLHF
- TRBJ2-3 few TRBV7-9 TGTGCCAGCAGCCGTCGTCAGGCAGATACGCAGTATTTT CASSRRQADTQYF
TRBD2 TRBJ2-7 - TRBV7-6 TGTGCCAGCAGCTTAGTTTCCGGACTAGCGGGGGGTAACGAGCAGTACTTC CASSLVSGLAGGNEQYF
TRBD1 TRBJ2-7 - TRBV11-1 TGTGCCAGCAGCTCGGGACAGCGTCCCTACGAGCAGTACTTC CASSSGQRPYEQYF
- TRBJ2-5 few TRBV6-6 TGTGCCAGCAGTTACCTCGCCATCATGGGGGACTCCCAAGAGACCCAGTACTTC CASSYLAIMGDSQETQYF
TRBD1 TRBJ2-4 - TRBV15 TGTGCCACCAGCAGAGAGGGACAGATAGCCAAAAACATTCAGTACTTC CATSREGQIAKNIQYF
TRBD2 TRBJ2-1 few TRBV27 TGTGCCAGCAGTCAGCGGACTAGCGGAAATGAGCAGTTCTTC CASSQRTSGNEQFF
- TRBJ2-6 many TRBV4-3 TGCGCCAGCAGCCAAGCGGAGGGGGCTGGGGCCAACGTCCTGACTTTC CASSQAEGAGANVLTF
- TRBJ1-3 - TRBV5-1 TGCGCCAGCAGCGGGGACGGGGGAAACACCATATATTTT CASSGDGGNTIYF
- TRBJ1-1 - TRBV7-9 TGTGCCAGCAAATATCCGGGGAACACTGAAGCTTTCTTT CASKYPGNTEAFF
TRBD1 TRBJ2-3 - TRBV6-4 TGTGCCAGCAGCCGCGGGACAGGGAGCACAGATACGCAGTATTTT CASSRGTGSTDTQYF
- TRBJ2-5 - TRBV9 TGTGCCAGCAGCGCCTCAGGGGCCCAAGAGACCCAGTACTTC CASSASGAQETQYF
- TRBJ1-4 few TRBV14 TGTGCCAGCAGCCAAGATACATGGGGGGCCAATGAAAAACTGTTTTTT CASSQDTWGANEKLFF